This TCR beta chain stems from a study of regulatory T cells in long-lasting Graves disease. Regarding time point: newly diagnosed GD, antithyroid drugs for less than 3 months. Making the TCR library involved RNA that had been extracted from PBMCs. Relying on iRepertoire HTBI primers and Arm-PCR of CDR3 regions, the team built TCR beta libraries. One entry per CDR3 protein results from TCRdb running MiXCR on the multiplex PCR reads. There are some 600,000 distinct CDR3 sequences in the sample; about 16% occur only once, and 12% lies in the top ten. This clonotype occurred many times. With 5 bases clipped from V and 5 bases from J, the junction kept 7 bases outside the gene matches. The CDR3 covers 15 residues. The same sample was also used in a study of T cells in Graves' hyperthyroidism and ophthalmopathy. That investigation notes: First-round RT-PCR with HTBI primers amplified the TCR CDR3 region.

The V gene is TRBV12-3 or TRBV12-4, the J gene TRBJ2-5, with 11 bases identical to TRBD1. Specimen: peripheral blood mononuclear cells (PBMCs), collected at new diagnosis, from a patient treated with antithyroid drugs. This TCR came from a young man with Graves disease. The CDR3 DNA is TGTGCCAGCAGTCCAGGACAGGGGGCTTGGGAGACCCAGTACTTC. Its protein is CASSPGQGAWETQYF.